The 22 T cell receptor beta chains below come from one sample, sequenced in a study of CD8 T cells in Susac syndrome. The authors reverse transcribed roughly 0.5 to 1 ug RNA with random hexamers. TCRdb re-called the immunoSEQ multiplex PCR reads through MiXCR, storing one row per CDR3 protein. The top ten clones hold roughly 0.11% of a sample with some 400,000 distinct CDR3 sequences, 75% to 90% of them seen once. The material sequenced was CD8+ T cells from PBMCs. Receptors originate from a human donor with multiple sclerosis.

This clonotype was picked up a small number of times. J is TRBJ2-7 and V is TRBV7-8; 7 bases are shared with TRBD2. Germline V gene sequence: CDR1 SGHVS, CDR2 FQNEAQ. The CDR3 consists of 15 residues. After removal of 2 bases from V and 0 bases from J, the junction contained 4 bases not matched to a gene. The CDR3 nucleotides read TGTGCCAGCAGCTTAATGGGCGGGAGCTCCTACGAGCAGTACTTC. Residues: CASSLMGGSSYEQYF.

The chain carries TRBV11-2 and TRBJ1-1; TRBD1 might be the D (6 bases). V lost 5 bases and J 1 base, leaving 14 bases between the germline ends. The CDR3 length is 15 residues. Germline values: CDR1 SGHAT, CDR2 FQNNGV. As DNA, the CDR3 is TGTGCCAGCAGCCCATGGACAGACTCGAACACTGAAGCTTTCTTT. Translated: CASSPWTDSNTEAFF.

V usage is TRBV27 and J usage is TRBJ2-5; 13 bases match TRBD2. This CDR3 region has 19 residues. The ends lost 6 bases at V and 0 bases at J; junction bases unmatched: 13. Germline V lookup: CDR1 MNHEY, CDR2 SMNVEV (reference sequence). The CDR3 bases are TGTGCCAGCAGACGAAGCCTGGGCGGGACTAGCGGGGACCAAGAGACCCAGTACTTC. This codes for CASRRSLGGTSGDQETQYF.

The rearrangement uses TRBV6-1 and TRBJ2-7, with D possibly TRBD1 on 5 matching bases. The germline V gene has CDR1 MNHNS and CDR2 SASEGT. V was pared by 6 bases and J by 7 bases, with 19 bases between. This CDR3 is 14 amino acids long. The chain's CDR3 is CASSLRQTVWEQYF. Written as DNA, the CDR3 is TGTGCCAGCAGCCTACGACAGACAGTCTGGGAGCAGTACTTC.

This chain uses TRBV7-9 with TRBJ2-5; 13 bases align to TRBD2. Looked up from germline, CDR1 is SEHNR and CDR2 is FQNEAQ (reference sequence). V shed 3 bases and J 5 bases; nucleotides not matched to a gene: 9. There are 17 residues in the CDR3. The chain's CDR3 is CASSFPGLAGRLETQYF. The CDR3 bases are TGTGCCAGCAGCTTCCCGGGACTAGCGGGAAGGCTGGAGACCCAGTACTTC. The full variable domain, in which reference TRBV7-9 and TRBJ2-5 provide the parts outside the CDR3, is DTGVSQNPRHKITKRGQNVTFRCDPISEHNRLYWYRQTLGQGPEFLTYFQNEAQLEKSRLLSDRFSAERPKGSFSTLEIQRTEQGDSAMYLCASSFPGLAGRLETQYFGPGTRLLVL.

Concerning this clonotype: At one end, the junction sequence differs from germline, possibly due to a read error. The chain uses TRBV11-2 and TRBJ1-1; D unresolved. Germline assignment: CDR1 SGHAT and CDR2 FQNNGV. This CDR3 is 14 amino acids long. CDR3 protein: CASSLDLDNTGAFF. CDR3 nucleotides: TGTGCCAGCAGCTTAGATCTGGATAACACTGGAGCTTTCTTT.

The J gene is TRBJ2-2, the V gene TRBV28; 10 nucleotides line up with TRBD1. The CDR3 consists of 15 residues. CDR1 is MDHEN and CDR2 is SYDVKM in the germline V gene. The ends lost 3 bases at V and 6 bases at J; junction bases unmatched: 4. The CDR3 sequence is CASSLTGGVAGELFF. In DNA, the CDR3 is TGTGCCAGCAGTTTGACAGGGGGCGTTGCCGGGGAGCTGTTTTTT.

The chain uses TRBV4-1 and TRBJ2-2; D might be TRBD1 (6 bases). Per germline, CDR1 MGHRA and CDR2 YSYEKL. The germline V and J ends were trimmed by 3 bases and 3 bases, with 14 bases remaining between them. The CDR3 sequence is 16 residues long. CDR3 residues: CASSHPRTEDTGELFF. DNA of the CDR3: TGCGCCAGCAGCCACCCTCGGACAGAGGACACCGGGGAGCTGTTTTTT.

The J gene is TRBJ2-1, the V gene TRBV10-3; D may be TRBD2 (6 bases). This CDR3 spans 15 amino acids. The germline V gene encodes CDR1 ENHRY and CDR2 SYGVKD. Deletions cut 7 bases from V and 1 base from J, with 14 bases between. As DNA, the CDR3 is TGTGCCATCACCCCCAGCGGGTTGTCCTACAATGAGCAGTTCTTC. Translating gives CAITPSGLSYNEQFF.

The V gene is TRBV2, the J gene TRBJ1-1; D ambiguous. Germline loops: CDR1 SNHLY, CDR2 FYNNEI. Between the trimmed V and J ends, which lost 2 bases and 7 bases, there was a span of 14 bases. The CDR3 spans 14 residues. CDR3 residues: CASSETGPVIEAFF. In DNA form, the CDR3 reads TGTGCCAGCAGTGAAACCGGGCCCGTAATTGAAGCTTTCTTT.

V is TRBV11-2 and J is TRBJ2-7; TRBD2 matches 7 bases. The V segment lost 3 bases and the J segment 2 bases; nucleotides outside the gene matches: 4. In germline, CDR1 is SGHAT, CDR2 FQNNGV. The CDR3 is 14 residues long. CDR3 sequence (DNA): TGTGCCAGCAGCTTTTCTAGCGGTACCTACGAGCAGTACTTC. Translating gives CASSFSSGTYEQYF. The full variable domain, in which reference TRBV11-2 and TRBJ2-7 provide the parts outside the CDR3, is EAGVAQSPRYKIIEKRQSVAFWCNPISGHATLYWYQQILGQGPKLLIQFQNNGVVDDSQLPKDRFSAERLKGVDSTLKIQPAKLEDSAVYLCASSFSSGTYEQYFGPGTRLTVT.

CDR3: CASSLAGTGWNGYTF. The CDR3 DNA is TGTGCCAGCAGCTTAGCGGGGACAGGCTGGAATGGCTACACCTTC. This sequence joins TRBV7-9 and TRBJ1-2, with 8 bases lining up with TRBD1. Germline loops: CDR1 SEHNR, CDR2 FQNEAQ (reference sequence). Losses at the gene ends were 0 bases for V and 6 bases for J; bases not matched to a gene: 6. This CDR3 is 15 amino acids long.

The CDR3 region has the DNA TGTGCCAGCAGTTCAGACGGGGACACTAGCACAGATACGCAGTATTTT. Translating gives CASSSDGDTSTDTQYF. The rearrangement uses TRBV6-5 and TRBJ2-3, with D possibly being TRBD1 (6 bases). With 4 bases removed from V and 0 bases from J, the gap between germline ends came to 14 bases. Germline V CDR1 and CDR2: MNHEY, SVGAGI. The CDR3 covers 16 residues.

The chain couples TRBV30 to TRBJ1-1; D unclear. Trimming removed 5 bases at V and 4 bases at J, with 14 bases between. The CDR3 is made up of 13 amino acids. In germline, CDR1 is GTSNPN, CDR2 SVGIG (reference sequence). The DNA for the CDR3 is TGTGCCTGGGACTCTTCGAGAGGCACTGAAGCTTTCTTT. It codes for CAWDSSRGTEAFF.

V usage is TRBV6-5 and J usage is TRBJ2-1; TRBD1 matches 9 bases. V gave up 6 bases and J gave up 8 bases; unmatched junction bases: 8. The germline CDR1 and CDR2 sequences are MNHEY and SVGAGI. The CDR3 spans 14 residues. The CDR3 here is CASSPGQGGDEQFF. CDR3 DNA sequence: TGTGCCAGCAGCCCGGGACAGGGCGGCGATGAGCAGTTCTTC.

This chain uses TRBV20-1 with TRBJ2-2; D call uncertain. The germline V and J ends were trimmed by 7 bases and 5 bases, with 14 bases remaining between them. There are 13 residues in the CDR3. Germline values: CDR1 DFQATT, CDR2 SNEGSKA (reference sequence). The CDR3 here is CSGSSPSTGELFF. Here the CDR3 DNA reads TGCAGTGGAAGTAGCCCTTCTACCGGGGAGCTGTTTTTT.

The chain couples TRBV29-1 to TRBJ1-1; tentatively, D is TRBD1 (6 bases). The CDR3 is made up of 14 amino acids. Germline CDR1 SQVTM, CDR2 ANQGSEA. Trimming shortened V by 0 bases and J by 0 bases, and 8 bases separated the two germline ends. The CDR3 DNA reads as TGCAGCGTTGAAGAAACAGGGTTGAACACTGAAGCTTTCTTT. Residues: CSVEETGLNTEAFF.

This clonotype was detected only once. The chain joins TRBV6-5 to TRBJ2-1; the D gene is possibly TRBD2 (5 bases). V lost 4 bases and J 6 bases, leaving 10 bases between the germline ends. CDR3 length equals 13 residues. The germline V gene has CDR1 MNHEY and CDR2 SVGAGI. CDR3 protein: CASSLSAGNEQFF. The CDR3 nucleotides are TGTGCCAGCAGTTTGAGTGCGGGCAATGAGCAGTTCTTC.

The rearrangement joins TRBV6-4 to TRBJ2-6; D gene unclear. The CDR3 contains 15 residues. From germline, CDR1 is MRHNA and CDR2 SNTAGT. Trimming removed 3 bases at V and 0 bases at J, with 6 bases between. CDR3 nucleotide sequence: TGTGCCAGCAGTGAGTCAAGCTCTGGGGCCAACGTCCTGACTTTC. Translation gives CASSESSSGANVLTF.

This chain uses TRBV4-1 with TRBJ2-7; 10 bases are a match to TRBD1. V lost 4 bases and J lost 5; bases outside the gene matches: 8. The CDR3 length is 15 residues. CDR1 and CDR2 (germline): MGHRA, YSYEKL. CDR3 loop: CASSPSTGGANEQYF. The CDR3 DNA sequence: TGCGCCAGCAGCCCGTCGACAGGGGGCGCGAACGAGCAGTACTTC.

This sequence joins TRBV4-1 and TRBJ2-1; D is undetermined. The germline V gene encodes CDR1 MGHRA and CDR2 YSYEKL. The CDR3 contains 14 residues. V gave up 5 bases and J gave up 6 bases, with 14 bases separating them. The chain's CDR3 is CASSLIAGFNEQFF. For the CDR3, the DNA is TGCGCCAGCAGCTTAATCGCAGGATTCAATGAGCAGTTCTTC.

The chain couples TRBV6-4 to TRBJ2-1, with D unresolved. The length of the CDR3 is 13 residues. The germline V gene has CDR1 MRHNA and CDR2 SNTAGT. The V end was cut by 5 bases, the J end by 5 bases, with 10 bases between. The CDR3 reads CASSPTFDNEQFF. CDR3 coding DNA: TGTGCCAGCAGTCCGACGTTCGACAATGAGCAGTTCTTC.